This T cell receptor beta chain was sequenced for a study of chemoradiotherapy in HPV16-positive cancers. In the study overall: Functional T-cell assays on a couple of HPV16-positive patients' cells defined candidate HPV-specific clones and common TCR motifs. Overall study findings and caveats: Non-HPV-specific T cells did not expand in tumors during treatment, whereas candidate HPV-specific clones and E7-related motifs did.

Unmatched junction bases numbered 4, after V lost 7 bases and J lost 2 bases. The CDR3 runs to 13 residues. Germline V gene lookup returns CDR1 SNHLY and CDR2 FYNNEI. This clone occurred once. Its antigen is currently unknown. Samples were taken several times over chemoradiotherapy. Using immunoSEQ multiplex PCR, the repertoire was profiled, and TCRdb retains in-frame clones only, with some absent. The table includes approximately 12,000 clones, roughly 80% detected once. Sampling was done from a patient who underwent chemoradiotherapy. The chain joins TRBV2 to TRBJ2-5; TRBD1 matches 7 bases. This sequence originates from a human donor with HPV-associated anogenital cancer. CDR3 sequence (DNA): TGTGCCAGCAACCAGGGACAGCAAGAGACCCAGTACTTC. As protein: CASNQGQQETQYF.